This T cell receptor (beta chain) was identified during a study of CD8 T cells in Susac syndrome (dated by TCRdb to the late 2010s). Regarding the research as a whole: The study used repertoire sequencing to test whether antigen drove CD8+ T cell activation and differentiation in Susac syndrome.

Peripheral blood CD8+ and CD4+ T cells from healthy donors, Susac syndrome patients and multiple sclerosis patients were profiled using high-throughput TCR beta sequencing. Healthy donors were included as age- and sex-matched controls. Bulk CD8+ and CD4+ T cells were purified magnetically by negative isolation, whereas CD8+ TEMRA cells were enriched by FACS. Blood was collected in EDTA tubes and processed within 24 hours, with PBMCs isolated through density gradient centrifugation. PBMCs intended for TCR sequencing were cryopreserved in liquid nitrogen and thawed later in a water bath at 37 degrees C. The sorted or isolated CD4+, CD8+ and CD8+ TEMRA cells had a purity of 90% or higher. Broader findings and caveats from the paper: The number of individuals in the TCR sequencing and HLA analysis was acknowledged as relatively small.

RNA was extracted using the RNeasy kit, and roughly 0.45 to 1 ug of the RNA was reverse transcribed with random hexamers. The immunoSEQ multiplex PCR assay, which covers 54 Vbeta and 13 Jbeta segments, was used to amplify TCR beta CDR3 regions. PCR amplification bias was corrected using a synthetic template baseline for primer optimization and computational correction. In the paper's pipeline: Reads were annotated to V, D and J genes according to IMGT and were analyzed with immunoSEQ Analyzer, with only productive sequences retained. To calculate clonality, Shannon entropy was normalized by log2 of the number of productive unique sequences and then subtracted from one. For each patient and control, public and private clones were evaluated within the 100 most prevalent clones. A clone was defined as Susac-specific if it was absent from the healthy and MS cohorts, from roughly 990 published viral clones and from other ImmuneACCESS disease sequences. In-frame beta chains were kept once TCRdb had trimmed the public reads at Q25 with fastp and called clones with MiXCR. Every distinct CDR3 protein forms one entry, paired with its most common genes and DNA. The V and J calls were not made by the authors but by TCRdb's processing. Recorded for this sample are over 95,000 distinct CDR3 sequences; 85% to 95% of them occurred a single time. The ten largest make up 0.14% of the sample.

With regard to this clonotype: Its specific antigen is unknown. No base qualities exist here, and no much larger clone lies one base off it.

Inclusive of the bounding cysteine and phenylalanine, the CDR3 is 16 residues long. Only CDR3 DNA remains: 48 bases, in frame from the first base. The V and J ends are trimmed by 5 bases and 7 bases, leaving 18 bases between them. The germline V gene encodes CDR1 SGHVS and CDR2 FQNEAQ. Sequencing was performed on CD4+ T cells from PBMCs. The source is a human donor in good health. The sequence joins TRBV7-8 to TRBJ1-6, with no reliable assignment of the D segment. The CDR3 has the sequence CASSPGSAPGNSPLHF. The sequence in DNA is TGTGCCAGCAGCCCCGGTTCGGCCCCGGGCAATTCACCCCTCCACTTT.